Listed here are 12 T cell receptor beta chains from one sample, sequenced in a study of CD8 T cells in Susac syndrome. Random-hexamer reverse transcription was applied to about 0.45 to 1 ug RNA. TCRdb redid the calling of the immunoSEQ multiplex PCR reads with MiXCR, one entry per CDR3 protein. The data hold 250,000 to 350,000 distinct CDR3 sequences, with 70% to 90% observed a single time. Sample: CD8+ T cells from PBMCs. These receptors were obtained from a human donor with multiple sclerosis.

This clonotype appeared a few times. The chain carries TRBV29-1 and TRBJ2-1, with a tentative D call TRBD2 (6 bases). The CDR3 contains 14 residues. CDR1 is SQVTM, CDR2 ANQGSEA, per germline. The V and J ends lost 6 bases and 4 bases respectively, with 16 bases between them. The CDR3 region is CSVLEGPRYNEQFF. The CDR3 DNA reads TGCAGCGTGTTGGAGGGCCCCCGTTACAATGAGCAGTTCTTC.

CDR3 amino acids: CASSVAGLARATDTQYF. The DNA of the CDR3 is TGTGCCAGCAGCGTAGCGGGACTAGCCCGGGCCACAGATACGCAGTATTTT. The V and J genes are TRBV9 and TRBJ2-3, with 9 bases aligning to TRBD2. Germline loops: CDR1 SGDLS, CDR2 YYNGEE. The CDR3 has 17 residues. V trimming: 0 bases; J trimming: 2 bases; junction bases outside the gene matches: 7.

This CDR3 reads CASSSELPYEQYF. CDR3 nucleotides: TGTGCCAGCAGTTCAGAACTCCCCTACGAGCAGTACTTC. The chain is built from TRBV7-2 and TRBJ2-7; D remains unclear. The CDR3 is 13 residues long. CDR1 is SGHTA and CDR2 is FQGNSA in the germline V gene. Between the trimmed V and J ends, which lost 6 bases and 2 bases, there was a span of 11 bases.

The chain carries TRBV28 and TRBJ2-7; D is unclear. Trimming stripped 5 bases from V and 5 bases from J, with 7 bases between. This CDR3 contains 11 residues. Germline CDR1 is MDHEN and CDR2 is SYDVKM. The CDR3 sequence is CASSPLNEQYF. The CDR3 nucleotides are TGTGCCAGCAGTCCCCTCAACGAGCAGTACTTC.

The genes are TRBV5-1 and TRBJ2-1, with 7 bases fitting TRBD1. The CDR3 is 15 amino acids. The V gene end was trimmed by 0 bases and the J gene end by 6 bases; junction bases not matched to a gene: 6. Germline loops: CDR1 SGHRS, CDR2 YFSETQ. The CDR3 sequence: CASSLERTGSNEQFF. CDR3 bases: TGCGCCAGCAGCTTGGAACGGACAGGAAGCAATGAGCAGTTCTTC. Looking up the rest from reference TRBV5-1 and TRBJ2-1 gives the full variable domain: KAGVTQTPRYLIKTRGQQVTLSCSPISGHRSVSWYQQTPGQGLQFLFEYFSETQRNKGNFPGRFSGRQFSNSRSEMNVSTLELGDSALYLCASSLERTGSNEQFFGPGTRLTVL.

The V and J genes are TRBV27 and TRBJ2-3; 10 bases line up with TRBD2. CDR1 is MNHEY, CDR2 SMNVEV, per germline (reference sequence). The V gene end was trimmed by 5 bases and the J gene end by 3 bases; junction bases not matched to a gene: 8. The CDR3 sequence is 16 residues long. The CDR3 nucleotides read TGTGCCAGCAGTCGAACCTTAGCGGGAGGAACAGATACGCAGTATTTT. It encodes CASSRTLAGGTDTQYF.

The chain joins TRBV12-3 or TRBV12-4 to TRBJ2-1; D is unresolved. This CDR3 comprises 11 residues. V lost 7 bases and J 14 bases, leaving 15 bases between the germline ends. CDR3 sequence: CASMTIEPKFF. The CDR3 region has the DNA TGTGCCAGCATGACGATAGAGCCTAAGTTCTTC.

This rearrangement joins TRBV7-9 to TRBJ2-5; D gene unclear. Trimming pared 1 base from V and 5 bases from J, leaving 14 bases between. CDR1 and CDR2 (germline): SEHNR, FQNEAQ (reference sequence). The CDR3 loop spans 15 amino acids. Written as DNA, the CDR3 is TGTGCCAGCAGCTTAGTTATAACAGAGGAGGAGACCCAGTACTTC. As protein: CASSLVITEEETQYF.

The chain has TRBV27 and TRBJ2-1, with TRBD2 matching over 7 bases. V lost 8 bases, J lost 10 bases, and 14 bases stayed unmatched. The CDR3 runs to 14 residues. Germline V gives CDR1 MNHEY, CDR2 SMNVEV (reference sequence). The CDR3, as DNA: TGTGCCAGCGGACTTAAGCGGGATAGCTGGGAGCAGTTCTTC. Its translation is CASGLKRDSWEQFF.

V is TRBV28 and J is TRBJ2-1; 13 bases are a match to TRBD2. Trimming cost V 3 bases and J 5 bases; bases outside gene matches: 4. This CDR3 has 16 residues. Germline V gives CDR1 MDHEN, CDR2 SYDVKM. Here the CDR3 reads CASSLTSGRHHNEQFF. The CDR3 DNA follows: TGTGCCAGCAGTTTGACTAGCGGGAGGCATCACAATGAGCAGTTCTTC. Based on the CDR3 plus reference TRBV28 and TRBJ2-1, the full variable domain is DVKVTQSSRYLVKRTGEKVFLECVQDMDHENMFWYRQDPGLGLRLIYFSYDVKMKEKGDIPEGYSVSREKKERFSLILESASTNQTSMYLCASSLTSGRHHNEQFFGPGTRLTVL.

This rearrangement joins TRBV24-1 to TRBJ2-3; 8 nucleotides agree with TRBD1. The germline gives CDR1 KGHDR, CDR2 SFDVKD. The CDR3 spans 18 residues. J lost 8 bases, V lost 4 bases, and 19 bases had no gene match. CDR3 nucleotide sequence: TGTGCCACCAGTGACCGACTTAGACAGGGGACGGTGGTCGGTACGCAGTATTTT. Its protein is CATSDRLRQGTVVGTQYF.

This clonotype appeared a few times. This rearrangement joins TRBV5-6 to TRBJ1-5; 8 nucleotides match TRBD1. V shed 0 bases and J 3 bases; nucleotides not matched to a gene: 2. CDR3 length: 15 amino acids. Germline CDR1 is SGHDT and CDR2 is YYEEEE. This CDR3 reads CASSLGTGHNQPQHF. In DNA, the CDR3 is TGTGCCAGCAGCTTGGGGACAGGGCACAATCAGCCCCAGCATTTT.